This TCR beta chain was obtained from a study of blood T cell repertoires in COVID-19. Study overall: Some COVID-19 samples were acute and others convalescent; all came from the United States, Italy and Spain. The cDNA or gDNA used as material had been derived from T cells, B-cell-depleted T cells, or PBMCs.

V shed 2 bases and J 7 bases; nucleotides not matched to a gene: 5. Looked up from germline, CDR1 is SGHRS and CDR2 is YFSETQ. CDR3 size: 14 residues. Followed over time, Seattle patients had been enrolled while infection was active. This clone was observed a few times. Measured with immunoSEQ multiplex PCR; TCRdb has only the in-frame clones, and not every one. The data contain 250,000 to 350,000 clones, roughly 84% of them seen just once; the ten biggest clones take up about 1%. The origin of this receptor is a human donor with COVID-19, enrolled during active disease. The donor label of this sample is uncertain. The chain has TRBV5-1 and TRBJ2-7; 11 nucleotides agree with TRBD2. Sequencing used peripheral blood. This CDR3 is CASSFTSGGLEQYF. The CDR3, as DNA: TGCGCCAGCAGCTTCACTAGCGGGGGTTTAGAGCAGTACTTC.